The 22 T cell receptor beta chains presented below share a single source sample, sequenced in a study of T cells after somatic rescue of genetic block (dated by TCRdb to between 2020 and 2021). Library preparation was by the immunoSEQ multiplex PCR assay. In its TCRdb copy, this immuneACCESS table keeps in-frame sequences only and misses some clones. Where compared with another copy, unresolved V genes explain less than half of these, and the others have no known cause. The sample data list roughly 120,000 clones, and just over 90% of these were observed just once. Roughly 1.5% of the sample lies in the top ten. The sequencing input was peripheral blood mononuclear cells (PBMCs). These receptors all stem from a woman aged 18-29 years.

The gene calls are TRBV9 and TRBJ2-5; D is perhaps TRBD2 (6 bases). Per germline, CDR1 SGDLS and CDR2 YYNGEE. V lost 4 bases and J lost 5, with 21 bases in between. The length of the CDR3 is 16 residues. Here the CDR3 DNA reads TGTGCCAGCAGCAGCGTAGGACTGGGACTCCTGGAGACCCAGTACTTC. As protein: CASSSVGLGLLETQYF.

The gene calls are TRBV6-5 and TRBJ2-6; D uncertain. Trimming shortened V by 5 bases and J by 1 base, and 9 bases separated the two germline ends. This CDR3 has 15 residues. Germline V CDR1 and CDR2: MNHEY, SVGAGI. DNA for the CDR3: TGTGCCAGCAGTATTGACCCATCTGGGGCCAACGTCCTGACTTTC. Its translation: CASSIDPSGANVLTF.

In DNA form, the CDR3 reads TGTGCCAGCAACATCGGGACAGGGGGCTTCGACGAGCAGTACTTC. Translated, it gives CASNIGTGGFDEQYF. The V and J genes are TRBV2 and TRBJ2-7, with 12 bases fitting TRBD1. Germline V CDR1 and CDR2: SNHLY, FYNNEI. The CDR3 length is 15 residues. V was pared by 7 bases and J by 5 bases, with 9 bases of the junction left unmatched.

The chain employs TRBV7-5 and TRBJ2-5. TRBV7-5 is marked as a pseudogene. The CDR3 consists of 16 residues. The CDR3 loop is CVRSGTSREGKETQYF. The CDR3 nucleotides read TGTGTCAGAAGCGGGACCTCAAGGGAAGGGAAAGAGACCCAGTACTTC.

The rearrangement uses TRBV18 and TRBJ1-2; D is uncertain. Germline loops: CDR1 KGHSH, CDR2 LQKENI. The CDR3 contains 13 residues. Trimming shortened V by 2 bases and J by 2 bases, and 6 bases separated the two germline ends. The CDR3, as DNA: TGTGCCAGCTCACCAGGGAGAAACTATGGCTACACCTTC. The encoded protein is CASSPGRNYGYTF.

This clone has only one observation. The genes are TRBV7-9 and TRBJ1-6, with a possible D match to TRBD1 (5 bases). Trimming removed 1 base at V and 7 bases at J, with 11 bases between. The CDR3 covers 15 residues. From germline, CDR1 is SEHNR and CDR2 FQNEAQ (reference sequence). The CDR3 spells CASSLDTEGNSPLHF. The DNA for the CDR3 is TGTGCCAGCAGCTTAGATACCGAGGGGAATTCACCCCTCCACTTT.

The gene calls are TRBV30 and TRBJ2-7, with TRBD2 as a possible D gene (5 bases). CDR3 length: 13 amino acids. The germline V gene has CDR1 GTSNPN and CDR2 SVGIG (reference sequence). Trimming shortened V by 4 bases and J by 4 bases, and 14 bases separated the two germline ends. The CDR3 here is CAWITSRGYEQYF. The CDR3 DNA follows: TGTGCCTGGATTACCTCGAGAGGGTACGAGCAGTACTTC.

The chain couples TRBV10-3 to TRBJ1-6; the D is unclear. Per the germline V gene, CDR1 is ENHRY and CDR2 is SYGVKD. The V gene lost 3 bases and the J gene lost 9 bases, with 15 bases spanning the gap. The CDR3 is 15 residues long. The CDR3 region is CAISERPSIGSPLHF. In DNA, the CDR3 is TGTGCCATCAGTGAAAGGCCATCAATCGGTTCACCCCTCCACTTT.

The V call is TRBV6-4, the J call TRBJ2-1; 10 bases map to TRBD1. V lost 0 bases and J lost 10; bases outside the gene matches: 9. The CDR3 spans 16 residues. Germline V gene sequence: CDR1 MRHNA, CDR2 SNTAGT. CDR3 bases: TGTGCCAGCAGTGACTCGATTGGGACAGGGGCCGACGAGCAGTTCTTC. It translates to CASSDSIGTGADEQFF.

V is TRBV5-4 and J is TRBJ1-2, with D uncertain. Trimming cost V 0 bases and J 2 bases, with 8 bases left between them. There are 14 residues in the CDR3. The V gene's germline CDR1 is SGHNT and CDR2 YYREEE (reference sequence). The CDR3 here is CASSLARSNYGYTF. The CDR3 nucleotides are TGTGCCAGCAGCTTGGCCAGGTCCAACTATGGCTACACCTTC.

The chain has TRBV18 and TRBJ1-6; TRBD1 agrees at 8 bases. The V segment lost 4 bases and the J segment 5 bases; nucleotides outside the gene matches: 1. The CDR3 extends over 14 amino acids. CDR1 KGHSH and CDR2 LQKENI come from the germline V gene. The CDR3 protein is CASSRTGNNSPLHF. The CDR3 bases are TGTGCCAGCTCACGGACAGGGAATAATTCACCCCTCCACTTT.

V usage is TRBV18 and J usage is TRBJ1-1; D gene unclear. Germline assignment: CDR1 KGHSH and CDR2 LQKENI. The CDR3 totals 14 residues. The V and J ends lost 3 bases and 1 base respectively, with 9 bases between them. CDR3 in amino acids: CASSPTSRNTEAFF. CDR3 coding DNA: TGTGCCAGCTCACCCACATCCCGGAACACTGAAGCTTTCTTT.

This clone was counted once. This chain links TRBV4-3 with TRBJ1-4; a possible D gene is TRBD1 (5 bases). This CDR3 has 18 amino acids. Germline V gene sequence: CDR1 LGHNA, CDR2 YSLEER. With 4 bases removed from V and 2 bases from J, the gap between germline ends came to 20 bases. CDR3 bases: TGCGCCAGCAGCCGCCAAACGTTGGGGCCCAACACTAATGAAAAACTGTTTTTT. This translates into CASSRQTLGPNTNEKLFF.

Regarding this clone: The sample carries other DNA sequences with the same CDR3. The chain recombines TRBV18 with TRBJ1-1; D is unclear. The CDR3 has 13 amino acids. Trimming took off 1 base at V and 1 base at J, with 4 bases between the two ends. Germline V gene lookup returns CDR1 KGHSH and CDR2 LQKENI. For the CDR3, the DNA is TGTGCCAGCTCACCACTTCAGAACACTGAAGCTTTCTTT. Protein: CASSPLQNTEAFF.

This chain joins TRBV27 and TRBJ1-5, with D unclear. CDR3 length equals 13 residues. Trimming stripped 9 bases from V and 0 bases from J, with 9 bases between. The germline V gene encodes CDR1 MNHEY and CDR2 SMNVEV (reference sequence). The DNA of the CDR3 is TGTGCCAGTGCCATCTATAGCAATCAGCCCCAGCATTTT. As protein: CASAIYSNQPQHF.

The CDR3, as DNA: TGCGCCAGCAGCGGACGACAGGGTTCGTATGGCTACACCTTC. Protein: CASSGRQGSYGYTF. The gene calls are TRBV5-1 and TRBJ1-2; 7 positions match TRBD1. With V trimmed by 4 bases and J by 5 bases, 8 bases remained unmatched. The CDR3 is 14 amino acids. Germline loops: CDR1 SGHRS, CDR2 YFSETQ. Supplemented by reference TRBV5-1 and TRBJ1-2, the full variable domain reads KAGVTQTPRYLIKTRGQQVTLSCSPISGHRSVSWYQQTPGQGLQFLFEYFSETQRNKGNFPGRFSGRQFSNSRSEMNVSTLELGDSALYLCASSGRQGSYGYTFGSGTRLTVV.

The CDR3, as DNA: TGTGCCAGCTCACTGGAGTCCGGGACAGGGGGCATCGGCTACTATGGCTACACCTTC. Translating gives CASSLESGTGGIGYYGYTF. V and J are TRBV18 and TRBJ1-2; 12 bases agree with TRBD1. The V gene's germline CDR1 is KGHSH and CDR2 LQKENI. V trimming: 4 bases; J trimming: 3 bases; junction bases outside the gene matches: 15. The CDR3 runs to 19 residues.

This clone turned up a few times. V and J are TRBV6-5 and TRBJ1-2; D remains ambiguous. CDR1 and CDR2 (germline): MNHEY, SVGAGI. CDR3 length: 13 residues. Trimming left V 4 bases short and J 2 bases short, with 8 bases between. The CDR3 is CASSSVGNYGYTF. Here the CDR3 DNA reads TGTGCCAGCAGTTCTGTTGGGAACTATGGCTACACCTTC.

This clone was detected only a few times. Germline is not matched at one junction end, which may reflect a read error. The rearrangement joins TRBV6-6 to TRBJ2-7, with 12 bases fitting TRBD1. CDR1 and CDR2 (germline): MNHNY, SVGAGI (reference sequence). The CDR3 is 16 amino acids. The CDR3 protein is CASSYAKGQGAYGRSF. CDR3 nucleotides: TGTGCCAGCAGTTACGCTAAGGGACAGGGGGCTTACGGGCGCTCCTTC.

The rearrangement joins TRBV15 to TRBJ2-5; 9 positions match TRBD1. This CDR3 has 14 amino acids. Germline values: CDR1 LNHNV, CDR2 YYDKDF (reference sequence). V shed 4 bases, J shed 5 bases, and the junction held 5 bases outside the gene matches. For the CDR3, the DNA is TGTGCCACCAGCACCAGACAGGGGGTGGAGACCCAGTACTTC. It is translated as CATSTRQGVETQYF. The whole variable domain, remainder taken from reference TRBV15 and TRBJ2-5, is DAMVIQNPRYQVTQFGKPVTLSCSQTLNHNVMYWYQQKSSQAPKLLFHYYDKDFNNEADTPDNFQSRRPNTSFCFLDIRSPGLGDTAMYLCATSTRQGVETQYFGPGTRLLVL.

This clone was seen just once. The rearrangement links TRBV30 to TRBJ1-4; possibly TRBD1 for D (5 bases). CDR1 GTSNPN and CDR2 SVGIG come from the germline V gene (reference sequence). Trimming stripped 2 bases from V and 17 bases from J, with 15 bases between. The CDR3 has 11 amino acids. The CDR3 DNA follows: TGTGCCTGGAGTCCCGGGACGGTTAGTTTTTTT. Amino acid sequence: CAWSPGTVSFF.

This clone occurred a few times. This rearrangement joins TRBV7-3 to TRBJ1-1; no clear D gene. CDR3 length: 12 amino acids. Trimming cost V 2 bases and J 7 bases, with 8 bases left between them. CDR1 SGHTA and CDR2 FQGTGA come from the germline V gene. The CDR3 bases are TGTGCCAGCAGCTTACGGGAGGGTGAAGCTTTCTTT. This sequence encodes CASSLREGEAFF. Full variable domain (rest looked up from reference TRBV7-3 and TRBJ1-1): GAGVSQTPSNKVTEKGKYVELRCDPISGHTALYWYRQSLGQGPEFLIYFQGTGAADDSGLPNDRFFAVRPEGSVSTLKIQRTERGDSAVYLCASSLREGEAFFGQGTRLTVV.